These T cell receptor beta chains were read from a single sample in a study of cytotoxic CD8 clonotypes in ibrutinib-treated CLL. The table came from immunoSEQ multiplex PCR; TCRdb's copy has only in-frame clones and leaves some out. The data show fewer than 70,000 clones, with over 60% seen just once and about two fifths held by the top ten. Specimen: PBMCs, collected after 12 months of ibrutinib treatment. The receptor source for this set is a human donor with chronic lymphocytic leukemia. The CDR3 runs from the conserved cysteine through the conserved F or W. A D gene is named only where the DNA matches it firmly. Expanded clones get a size class; other rows say once, few or many, or leave the size out.

cdr3_aa cdr3_nt clone_size j_call d_call v_call
CASSPGQGARYGYTF TGTGCCAGCAGCCCCGGACAGGGGGCGCGATATGGCTACACCTTC NA TRBJ1-2 TRBD1 TRBV7-6
CASSRRLAGGTDTQYF TGTGCCAGCAGTCGAAGACTAGCGGGGGGCACAGATACGCAGTATTTT NA TRBJ2-3 TRBD2 TRBV2
CASSLYGTDTQYF TGTGCCAGCAGCTTGTACGGCACAGATACGCAGTATTTT NA TRBJ2-3 NA TRBV5-4
CASSLTGGSSGANVLTF TGCGCCAGCAGCTTAACAGGGGGCAGCTCTGGGGCCAACGTCCTGACTTTC NA TRBJ2-6 TRBD1 TRBV5-1
CASSLTGQGNTGELFF TGTGCCAGCAGTTTAACCGGACAGGGCAACACCGGGGAGCTGTTTTTT NA TRBJ2-2 TRBD1 TRBV28
CASSQDRLNQPQHF TGCGCCAGCAGCCAAGACAGACTCAATCAGCCCCAGCATTTT NA TRBJ1-5 NA TRBV4-3
CSGGLWTISTDTQYF TGCAGCGGGGGTTTATGGACAATCAGCACGGATACGCAGTATTTT NA TRBJ2-3 NA TRBV29-1
CASSRQETQYF TGCGCCAGCAGCCGCCAAGAGACCCAGTACTTC NA TRBJ2-5 NA TRBV5-1
CASSVSGANVLTF TGTGCCAGCAGCGTATCTGGGGCCAACGTCCTGACTTTC NA TRBJ2-6 NA TRBV9
CASSLALGAYSYEQYF TGTGCCAGCAGCTTGGCCCTGGGGGCGTACTCCTACGAGCAGTACTTC NA TRBJ2-7 NA TRBV5-5
CASSPYRGGGSYNSPLHF TGTGCCAGCAGTCCTTACAGGGGAGGCGGCTCCTATAATTCACCCCTCCACTTT NA TRBJ1-6 TRBD1 TRBV2
CASSRNTVSYEQYF TGTGCCAGCAGCCGAAATACAGTCTCCTACGAGCAGTACTTC once TRBJ2-7 NA TRBV6-5
CARSRGEKLFF TGTGCCAGATCCAGAGGAGAAAAACTGTTTTTT NA TRBJ1-4 NA TRBV4-2
CASRRNEKLFF TGTGCCAGCAGACGCAATGAAAAACTGTTTTTT few TRBJ1-4 NA TRBV28
CASSRPGKGGYTF TGTGCCAGCAGTCGACCGGGGAAGGGGGGCTACACCTTC NA TRBJ1-2 NA TRBV28
CASSPFRGPNTGELFF TGTGCCAGCAGCCCCTTCCGGGGACCGAACACCGGGGAGCTGTTTTTT NA TRBJ2-2 NA TRBV11-2
CATSRVGETQYF TGTGCCACCAGCAGAGTTGGAGAGACCCAGTACTTC NA TRBJ2-5 NA TRBV15
CASSFGSGGTGELFF TGCGCCAGCAGCTTCGGGTCAGGGGGAACCGGGGAGCTGTTTTTT once TRBJ2-2 TRBD1 TRBV5-1
CAWNHRDRQGEQYF TGTGCCTGGAACCATCGGGACAGACAGGGCGAGCAGTACTTC NA TRBJ2-7 TRBD1 TRBV30
CASSVELRSTDTQYF TGTGCCAGCAGCGTAGAACTCCGGAGCACAGATACGCAGTATTTT NA TRBJ2-3 NA TRBV9
CASSLEGNTGELFF TGTGCCAGCAGCTTAGAGGGGAACACCGGGGAGCTGTTTTTT NA TRBJ2-2 NA TRBV7-9
CASSGTSGYQETQYF TGTGCCAGCAGTGGGACTAGCGGGTACCAAGAGACCCAGTACTTC once TRBJ2-5 TRBD2 TRBV2
CASSQDFGATNEKLFF TGCGCCAGCAGCCAAGATTTTGGGGCAACTAATGAAAAACTGTTTTTT NA TRBJ1-4 NA TRBV4-1
CASSQGAGVGYNEQFF TGTGCCAGCAGCCAAGGCGCGGGAGTAGGATACAATGAGCAGTTCTTC NA TRBJ2-1 TRBD2 TRBV5-4
CASSDLSGSYPYNEQFF TGTGCCAGCAGTGACTTAAGCGGGAGTTACCCTTACAATGAGCAGTTCTTC NA TRBJ2-1 TRBD2 TRBV6-1
CATLAGAGWNEQFF TGTGCCACCCTGGCGGGAGCGGGGTGGAATGAGCAGTTCTTC NA TRBJ2-1 TRBD2 TRBV6-1
CAISEGTSGYNEQFF TGTGCCATCAGTGAAGGGACTAGCGGTTACAATGAGCAGTTCTTC NA TRBJ2-1 TRBD2 TRBV10-3
CASSRGGDSSGYTF TGTGCCAGCAGCAGGGGGGGCGACAGTTCCGGCTACACCTTC NA TRBJ1-2 NA TRBV7-9
CAFSSRAHYGYTF TGTGCCTTCTCCTCGCGGGCTCACTATGGCTACACCTTC NA TRBJ1-2 NA TRBV30
CSVSDPSGAYEQYF TGCAGCGTTTCGGATCCGTCGGGGGCTTACGAGCAGTACTTC NA TRBJ2-7 NA TRBV29-1
CASSLEGAGANVLTF TGCGCCAGCAGCTTGGAAGGGGCTGGGGCCAACGTCCTGACTTTC NA TRBJ2-6 NA TRBV5-1
CASSLTGGALRSYNEQFF TGCGCCAGCAGCTTGACCGGGGGCGCTTTGAGGTCCTACAATGAGCAGTTCTTC NA TRBJ2-1 NA TRBV5-1
CASSHAQAYEQYF TGCGCCAGCAGCCACGCCCAAGCCTACGAGCAGTACTTC NA TRBJ2-7 NA TRBV4-1
CASAREGRGDTQYF TGTGCCTCTGCGCGGGAGGGCCGTGGGGATACGCAGTATTTT NA TRBJ2-3 TRBD2 TRBV15
CASSSRPGLNEKLFF TGTGCCAGCAGCTCCCGTCCGGGACTTAATGAAAAACTGTTTTTT NA TRBJ1-4 NA TRBV7-2
CASSQPLGQGTGEKLFF TGTGCCAGCAGCCAACCCCTAGGACAGGGGACAGGGGAAAAACTGTTTTTT NA TRBJ1-4 TRBD1 TRBV4-2
CAWSVRGNYGYTF TGTGCCTGGAGTGTACGTGGGAACTATGGCTACACCTTC NA TRBJ1-2 NA TRBV30
CASSLDGLAGSEQFF TGTGCCAGCAGCTTAGATGGTCTAGCGGGAAGCGAGCAGTTCTTC NA TRBJ2-1 TRBD2 TRBV7-6
CASSLRAGNEQFF TGTGCCAGCAGCTTGAGAGCGGGGAATGAGCAGTTCTTC NA TRBJ2-1 TRBD2 TRBV5-4
CASSGDTGELFF TGTGCCAGTAGCGGGGACACCGGGGAGCTGTTTTTT NA TRBJ2-2 TRBD2 TRBV11-3
CASNPVPGQASNSYEQYF TGTGCCAGCAACCCCGTTCCGGGACAGGCTTCCAATTCCTACGAGCAGTACTTC few TRBJ2-7 TRBD1 TRBV7-8
CASSLMQGNNGYTF TGTGCCAGCAGCTTGATGCAGGGTAATAATGGCTACACCTTC NA TRBJ1-2 NA TRBV7-6